This T cell receptor beta chain was profiled in a study of blood T cell repertoires in COVID-19. Germline CDR1 MNHEY, CDR2 SVGAGI. This CDR3 has 15 amino acids. Trimming took off 10 bases at V and 2 bases at J, with 15 bases between the two ends. This study enrolled people aged about 18 to 90 from around 26 US geographic areas. Two negative PCRs, clearance, or symptom resolution characterized the recovered Cohort 3 donors. Assay: immunoSEQ multiplex PCR; the TCRdb copy retains only in-frame clones and omits some. This table has 250,000 to 350,000 clones, 80% to 90% appearing once. The TCR was taken from a woman aged 18-30 years who had recovered from COVID-19. This chain joins TRBV6-5 and TRBJ2-6; possible D gene TRBD2, 7 bases. The specimen sequenced was PBMCs or T cells enriched from blood (not recorded which). The CDR3 sequence: CATGRQGPGANVLTF. Here the CDR3 DNA reads TGTGCCACCGGGAGGCAGGGGCCTGGGGCCAACGTCCTGACTTTC.